This T cell receptor beta chain was observed in a study of T cell clones after liver transplantation. Overall study: Samples came from ITN030ST, which attempted immunosuppression withdrawal within 2 years of liver transplantation.

Study results and limitations: Low donor cell numbers restricted donor-reactive repertoire measurement in a couple of subjects.

Libraries were prepared by immunoSEQ multiplex PCR; TCRdb keeps only in-frame clonotypes and omits some of them. In the table there are around 51,000 clones, roughly nine tenths of which are singletons. Comment on this clone: Its antigen is undetermined.

The specimen was CD8+ T cells from blood, collected 12 months after liver transplant. The sequence was collected from a human patient who received a liver transplant. Part of the T cells may come from the graft donor.

CDR3 sequence (DNA): TGTGCCAGCAGCCAGCTTATAGAGTCCGGGGAGCTGTTTTTT. It specifies CASSQLIESGELFF. J is TRBJ2-2 and V is TRBV7-8; D is unclear. There are 14 residues in the CDR3. Deletions cut 5 bases from V and 6 bases from J, with 13 bases between. CDR1 is SGHVS, CDR2 FQNEAQ, per germline.